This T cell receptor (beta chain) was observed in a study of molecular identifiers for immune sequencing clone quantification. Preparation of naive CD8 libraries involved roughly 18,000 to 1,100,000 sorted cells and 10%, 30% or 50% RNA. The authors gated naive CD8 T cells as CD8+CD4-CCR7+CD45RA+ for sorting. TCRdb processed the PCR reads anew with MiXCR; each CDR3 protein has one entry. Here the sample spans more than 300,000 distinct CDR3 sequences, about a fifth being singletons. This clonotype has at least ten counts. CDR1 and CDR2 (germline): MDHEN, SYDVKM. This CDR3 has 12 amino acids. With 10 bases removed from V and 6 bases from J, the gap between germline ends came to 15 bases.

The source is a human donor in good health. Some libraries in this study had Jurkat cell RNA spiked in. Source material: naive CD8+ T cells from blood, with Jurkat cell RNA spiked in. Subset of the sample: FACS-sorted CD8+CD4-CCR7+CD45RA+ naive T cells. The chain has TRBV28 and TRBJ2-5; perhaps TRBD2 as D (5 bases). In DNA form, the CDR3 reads TGTGCCACCCGGGAAGGGCGGCAGACCCAGTACTTC. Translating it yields CATREGRQTQYF.